The 11 T cell receptor beta chains listed next were all sequenced from one sample in a study of OX40 agonist ivuxolimab in advanced cancers. Produced via immunoSEQ multiplex PCR; TCRdb's table is partial and in-frame only. Of just over 90,000 clones listed, roughly 94% are singletons. Sample: CD4+ or CD8+ T cells sorted from blood, taken in a trial of the OX40 agonist ivuxolimab. Every receptor here comes from an adult with an advanced solid tumor such as melanoma, head and neck, liver or kidney cancer.

The chain carries TRBV27 and TRBJ2-6; no clear D. V was pared by 6 bases and J by 4 bases, with 4 bases between. The V gene's germline CDR1 is MNHEY and CDR2 SMNVEV (reference sequence). The CDR3 consists of 12 residues. CDR3 nucleotides: TGTGCCAGCAGCCCCGGGGCCAACGTCCTGACTTTC. This translates into CASSPGANVLTF.

This chain joins TRBV27 and TRBJ2-1, with 11 bases aligning to TRBD1. Germline values: CDR1 MNHEY, CDR2 SMNVEV (reference sequence). Trimming took 1 base from V and 7 from J; bases not matched to a gene: 6. This CDR3 contains 16 residues. As DNA, the CDR3 is TGTGCCAGCAGTTTATTGGGGACAGGGGGTGGGAATGAGCAGTTCTTC. Translated, it gives CASSLLGTGGGNEQFF.

The chain recombines TRBV9 with TRBJ2-5; possibly TRBD2 for D (6 bases). V dropped 0 bases and J dropped 5 bases, with 17 bases sitting between them. CDR1 and CDR2 from the germline V gene are SGDLS and YYNGEE. The CDR3 is made up of 16 amino acids. The DNA of the CDR3 is TGTGCCAGCAGCGTAGGGGGGGTCCCGTCAAGGGAGACCCAGTACTTC. The encoded protein is CASSVGGVPSRETQYF. Full variable domain (rest looked up from reference TRBV9 and TRBJ2-5): DSGVTQTPKHLITATGQRVTLRCSPRSGDLSVYWYQQSLDQGLQFLIQYYNGEERAKGNILERFSAQQFPDLHSELNLSSLELGDSALYFCASSVGGVPSRETQYFGPGTRLLVL.

This sequence joins TRBV11-2 and TRBJ2-7; 10 bases are shared with TRBD2. CDR1 is SGHAT and CDR2 is FQNNGV in the germline V gene. V dropped 3 bases and J dropped 1; count of bases not matched to a gene: 6. The CDR3 covers 16 residues. The CDR3 nucleotides are TGTGCCAGCAGCTTCTTTCCTAGCGGGAGTTCCTACGAGCAGTACTTC. This gives the protein CASSFFPSGSSYEQYF.

V usage is TRBV7-6 and J usage is TRBJ1-1, with D perhaps matching TRBD1 (6 bases). The V gene lost 4 bases and the J gene lost 11 bases, with 11 bases spanning the gap. CDR3 size: 11 residues. Germline CDR1 and CDR2: SGHVS and FNYEAQ. The CDR3 loop is CASSSTGTAFF. The CDR3 DNA reads as TGTGCCAGCAGCTCCACAGGGACGGCTTTCTTT.

This rearrangement joins TRBV29-1 to TRBJ2-1; 9 bases are shared with TRBD1. V dropped 2 bases and J dropped 4; count of bases not matched to a gene: 3. Germline assignment: CDR1 SQVTM and CDR2 ANQGSEA. CDR3 size: 14 residues. CDR3 sequence (DNA): TGCAGCGTTGAAACTGGGACAGGGTACAATGAGCAGTTCTTC. Translating gives CSVETGTGYNEQFF.

This chain uses TRBV10-2 with TRBJ2-7; TRBD1 aligns across 7 bases. The germline gives CDR1 WSHSY, CDR2 SAAADI. Trimming cost V 5 bases and J 0 bases; bases outside gene matches: 4. The length of the CDR3 is 14 residues. CDR3: CASSLTGSSYEQYF. The CDR3 DNA is TGCGCCAGCAGTTTGACAGGGAGCTCCTACGAGCAGTACTTC.

The chain recombines TRBV5-6 with TRBJ2-1, with TRBD1 as a possible D gene (6 bases). Germline CDR1 reads SGHDT; CDR2 reads YYEEEE. The CDR3 covers 13 residues. Deletions cut 3 bases from V and 6 bases from J, with 10 bases between. CDR3 coding DNA: TGTGCCAGCAGCTCCCAGGGGAGCAATGAGCAGTTCTTC. Translated: CASSSQGSNEQFF.

This chain connects TRBV6-1 to TRBJ2-7; D is uncertain. CDR3 length: 11 residues. V lost 0 bases to trimming and J lost 5 bases, with 2 bases between them. Germline CDR1 and CDR2: MNHNS and SASEGT. CDR3 in DNA: TGTGCCAGCAGTGAAGCTAACGAGCAGTACTTC. It codes for CASSEANEQYF.

The chain recombines TRBV11-2 with TRBJ2-7; D may match TRBD1 or TRBD2 (5 bases each). The CDR3 consists of 13 residues. V lost 3 bases, J lost 3 bases, and 9 bases lay in between. CDR1 and CDR2 from the germline V gene are SGHAT and FQNNGV. CDR3 in amino acids: CASSFGTDYEQYF. The CDR3 DNA sequence: TGTGCCAGCAGCTTCGGGACGGACTACGAGCAGTACTTC.

J is TRBJ2-7 and V is TRBV10-1; D unresolved. The germline V gene has CDR1 WNHNN and CDR2 SYGVQD (reference sequence). Trimming left V 0 bases short and J 1 base short, with 7 bases between. The CDR3 loop spans 14 amino acids. As DNA, the CDR3 is TGCGCCAGCAGTGAGTCGGGCAGGTCCTACGAGCAGTACTTC. This codes for CASSESGRSYEQYF.